The rows below give T cell receptor beta chains drawn from one sample of a study of cytomegalovirus exposure and HLA in healthy donors. Some clones are missing from TCRdb's copy, which holds only in-frame ones; the method was immunoSEQ multiplex PCR. The data show 150,000 to 200,000 clones, around 83% seen once. What was sequenced was PBMCs. Receptors were obtained from a man in his forties or fifties in good health and CMV-seropositive. CDR3s include the opening cysteine and the closing phenylalanine or tryptophan. The D gene is left open where the match is weak. Part of the rows lack a size; the others show once, few, many or a class for expanded clones.

J gene	D gene	V gene	clone size	CDR3 protein	CDR3 DNA
TRBJ1-2	TRBD1	TRBV7-8	NA	CASSTSGTANYGYTF	TGTGCCAGCAGCACTTCCGGGACAGCTAACTATGGCTACACCTTC
TRBJ2-2	NA	TRBV7-9	NA	CASSFSSVTGELFF	TGTGCCAGCAGCTTCAGTTCTGTCACCGGGGAGCTGTTTTTT
TRBJ2-7	TRBD1	TRBV11-1	NA	CASSSGTGWNEQYF	TGTGCCAGCAGCTCGGGGACAGGGTGGAACGAGCAGTACTTC
TRBJ2-7	NA	TRBV27	NA	CASSLSGGLGLEQYF	TGTGCCAGCAGTTTATCGGGGGGGCTTGGGTTAGAGCAGTACTTC
TRBJ2-7	TRBD1	TRBV6-6	NA	CASSNPGTGAHEQYF	TGTGCCAGCAGTAACCCCGGGACAGGGGCCCACGAGCAGTACTTC
TRBJ2-7	NA	TRBV19	NA	CASSFPLVFTSDEQYF	TGTGCCAGTAGTTTCCCGCTAGTGTTCACCTCCGACGAGCAGTACTTC
TRBJ2-7	TRBD1	TRBV27	once	CASITLPGTGACEQYF	TGTGCCAGCATAACCCTCCCCGGGACAGGGGCATGCGAGCAGTACTTC
TRBJ1-2	TRBD1	TRBV5-1	NA	CASSRTGSDYGYTF	TGCGCCAGCAGCCGGACAGGGAGTGACTATGGCTACACCTTC
TRBJ1-2	NA	TRBV15	NA	CATSARGLGGYTF	TGTGCCACCAGCGCGCGCGGGCTTGGGGGCTACACCTTC
TRBJ2-7	NA	TRBV7-8	NA	CASSLEDRRNDYEQYF	TGTGCCAGCAGCTTAGAAGACAGGCGAAATGACTACGAGCAGTACTTC
TRBJ1-1	NA	TRBV15	NA	CATSRDVQFNTEAFF	TGTGCCACCAGCAGAGATGTGCAGTTTAACACTGAAGCTTTCTTT
TRBJ2-1	NA	TRBV9	NA	CASSDRDTGHNEQFF	TGTGCCAGCAGCGACCGGGACACGGGGCACAATGAGCAGTTCTTC
TRBJ1-2	TRBD1	TRBV5-1	once	CASSFAGQGASYVYTF	TGCGCCAGCAGCTTCGCCGGACAGGGGGCAAGCTATGTCTACACCTTC
TRBJ2-1	NA	TRBV27	NA	CASTHNPGTYNEQFF	TGTGCCAGCACCCACAACCCAGGGACCTACAATGAGCAGTTCTTC
TRBJ1-2	TRBD1	TRBV18	NA	CASSPDRGLGYGYTF	TGTGCCAGCTCACCGGACAGGGGGCTGGGCTATGGCTACACCTTC
TRBJ2-3	TRBD2	TRBV7-6	NA	CASSQQGTSGRASTDTQYF	TGTGCCAGCAGCCAGCAGGGGACTAGCGGGAGGGCTAGCACAGATACGCAGTATTTT
TRBJ2-7	TRBD1	TRBV10-1	once	CASSDSGTGYEQYF	TGCGCCAGCAGTGATTCCGGGACAGGCTACGAGCAGTACTTC
TRBJ2-2	TRBD2	TRBV5-1	NA	CASSPGLAGGDTGELFF	TGCGCCAGCAGCCCGGGACTAGCGGGAGGGGACACCGGGGAGCTGTTTTTT
TRBJ2-5	TRBD2	TRBV7-9	few	CASSLVASGLGQETQYF	TGTGCCAGCAGCTTAGTGGCTAGCGGGTTGGGGCAAGAGACCCAGTACTTC
TRBJ2-5	TRBD2	TRBV6-1	NA	CASTGRDETQYF	TGTGCCAGCACGGGGAGGGACGAGACCCAGTACTTC
TRBJ1-2	NA	TRBV5-1	once	CASSLSDGHNYGYTF	TGCGCCAGCAGCTTGAGTGACGGACACAACTATGGCTACACCTTC
TRBJ1-1	TRBD1	TRBV7-2	NA	CASSQQGASEAFF	TGTGCCAGCAGCCAACAGGGGGCTTCTGAAGCTTTCTTT
TRBJ1-5	TRBD1	TRBV5-8	NA	CASSLGTGGQPQHF	TGTGCCAGCAGCTTAGGGACAGGGGGTCAGCCCCAGCATTTT
TRBJ2-6	NA	TRBV2	few	CASYRHTPGSGANVLTF	TGTGCCAGCTATAGACACACTCCCGGCTCTGGGGCCAACGTCCTGACTTTC